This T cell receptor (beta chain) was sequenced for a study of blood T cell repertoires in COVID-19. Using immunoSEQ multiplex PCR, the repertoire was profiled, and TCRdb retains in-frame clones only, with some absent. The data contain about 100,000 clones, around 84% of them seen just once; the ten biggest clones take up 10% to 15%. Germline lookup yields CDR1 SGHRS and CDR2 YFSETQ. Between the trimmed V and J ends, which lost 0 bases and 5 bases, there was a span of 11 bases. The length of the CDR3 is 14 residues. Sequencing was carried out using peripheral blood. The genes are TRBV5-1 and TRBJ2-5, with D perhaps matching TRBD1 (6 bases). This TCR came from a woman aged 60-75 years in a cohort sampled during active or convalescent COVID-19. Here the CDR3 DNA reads TGCGCCAGCAGCTTGGGGCAGGGACACGAGACCCAGTACTTC. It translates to CASSLGQGHETQYF.